What follows are 28 T cell receptor beta chains derived from one specimen sequenced in a study of T cell responses to AZD1222 COVID-19 vaccine. Assay: immunoSEQ multiplex PCR; the TCRdb copy retains only in-frame clones and omits some. This table has around 100,000 clones, just over 85% appearing once. The specimen comprised peripheral blood, sampled on day 0 of AZD1222 vaccination. The receptors originated from an adult in good health.

The V and J genes are TRBV19 and TRBJ1-2; the match to TRBD1 covers 9 bases. This CDR3 region has 14 residues. The junction had 6 bases not matched to a gene; V was cut back by 2 bases and J by 8 bases. From germline, CDR1 is LNHDA and CDR2 SQIVND (reference sequence). The CDR3 DNA is TGTGCCAGTAGTATACCGGGACAGGGCGGCGGCTACACCTTC. Amino acids: CASSIPGQGGGYTF.

V gene TRBV20-1 combines with J gene TRBJ2-7; D may correspond to TRBD1 or TRBD2 (6 bases each). The V end lost 6 bases, the J end lost 6 bases, and 12 bases lay between the germline ends. In germline, CDR1 is DFQATT, CDR2 SNEGSKA (reference sequence). The CDR3 runs 11 residues. This CDR3 is CSAKQGLEQYF. CDR3 DNA sequence: TGCAGTGCCAAACAGGGACTCGAGCAGTACTTC.

The chain uses TRBV15 and TRBJ2-3, with D unresolved. Germline V lookup: CDR1 LNHNV, CDR2 YYDKDF (reference sequence). The V gene lost 1 base and the J gene lost 1 base, with 12 bases spanning the gap. This CDR3 spans 16 amino acids. CDR3 residues: CATSRVGSTGTDTQYF. The CDR3 nucleotides are TGTGCCACCAGCAGAGTGGGGTCGACTGGCACAGATACGCAGTATTTT. Combining the CDR3 with reference TRBV15 and TRBJ2-3 gives the whole variable domain DAMVIQNPRYQVTQFGKPVTLSCSQTLNHNVMYWYQQKSSQAPKLLFHYYDKDFNNEADTPDNFQSRRPNTSFCFLDIRSPGLGDTAMYLCATSRVGSTGTDTQYFGPGTRLTVL.

The J gene is TRBJ1-1, the V gene TRBV4-3, with D tentatively TRBD1 (6 bases). The CDR3 runs to 16 residues. Germline V gene sequence: CDR1 LGHNA, CDR2 YSLEER. The germline V and J ends were trimmed by 0 bases and 4 bases, with 15 bases remaining between them. The CDR3 DNA is TGCGCCAGCAGCCAAGATTGGTTGGGGGCTGGCACTGAAGCTTTCTTT. Translating it yields CASSQDWLGAGTEAFF.

Regarding this clone: The CDR3 carries no conserved terminal phenylalanine or tryptophan, so it likely arises from a read error. The DNA is omitted, as the CDR3 cannot be located on it reliably, and the CDR3 follows TCRdb's listing. The chain combines TRBV6-4 with TRBJ1-5. The CDR3 is made up of 8 amino acids, end residues included. In germline, CDR1 is MRHNA, CDR2 SNTAGT. This chain's CDR3 is CASSDPGV.

The chain carries TRBV27 and TRBJ1-6; the D is unclear. Germline V gene data show CDR1 as MNHEY and CDR2 as SMNVEV (reference sequence). Trimming shortened V by 3 bases and J by 10 bases, and 13 bases separated the two germline ends. The CDR3 contains 14 residues. CDR3 amino acids: CASSFSSRHSPLHF. In DNA form, the CDR3 reads TGTGCCAGCAGTTTCTCCAGTCGACACTCACCCCTCCACTTT.

The rearrangement uses TRBV28 and TRBJ1-4, with D tentatively TRBD1 (6 bases). In germline, CDR1 is MDHEN, CDR2 SYDVKM. The ends were cut back, 6 bases at V and 7 bases at J, with 15 bases in the middle. The CDR3 contains 14 residues. DNA of the CDR3: TGTGCCAGCAGCTTAGGGGGGGTTGGTGAAAAACTGTTTTTT. Amino acids: CASSLGGVGEKLFF.

This clone was seen a few times. The rearrangement links TRBV5-6 to TRBJ2-3, with D perhaps TRBD1 or TRBD2 (5 bases each). From germline, CDR1 is SGHDT and CDR2 YYEEEE. The CDR3 has 15 residues. Trimming removed 5 bases at V and 6 bases at J, with 19 bases between. CDR3 residues: CASSSGTPLRDTQYF. The DNA for the CDR3 is TGTGCCAGCAGTTCCGGGACCCCCCTCCGTGATACGCAGTATTTT. Full variable domain (rest looked up from reference TRBV5-6 and TRBJ2-3): DAGVTQSPTHLIKTRGQQVTLRCSPKSGHDTVSWYQQALGQGPQFIFQYYEEEERQRGNFPDRFSGHQFPNYSSELNVNALLLGDSALYLCASSSGTPLRDTQYFGPGTRLTVL.

The rearrangement uses TRBV19 and TRBJ1-1, with TRBD1 matching 7 bases. This CDR3 is built from 15 residues. With V trimmed by 1 base and J by 4 bases, 6 bases remained unmatched. Looked up from germline, CDR1 is LNHDA and CDR2 is SQIVND (reference sequence). The CDR3 region has the DNA TGTGCCAGTAGTATAGCTCGACAGGGACCCACTGAAGCTTTCTTT. As protein: CASSIARQGPTEAFF. Drawing the rest from reference TRBV19 and TRBJ1-1, the complete variable domain is DGGITQSPKYLFRKEGQNVTLSCEQNLNHDAMYWYRQDPGQGLRLIYYSQIVNDFQKGDIAEGYSVSREKKESFPLTVTSAQKNPTAFYLCASSIARQGPTEAFFGQGTRLTVV.

This chain connects TRBV9 to TRBJ2-7; 10 positions match TRBD2. The CDR3 is 14 residues long. CDR1 is SGDLS, CDR2 YYNGEE, per germline. V shed 2 bases, J shed 4 bases, and the junction held 3 bases outside the gene matches. CDR3 DNA sequence: TGTGCCAGCAGCGTCGGACTAGCGGTGTACGAGCAGTACTTC. Translation: CASSVGLAVYEQYF. Together with reference TRBV9 and TRBJ2-7, the CDR3 gives the full variable domain: DSGVTQTPKHLITATGQRVTLRCSPRSGDLSVYWYQQSLDQGLQFLIQYYNGEERAKGNILERFSAQQFPDLHSELNLSSLELGDSALYFCASSVGLAVYEQYFGPGTRLTVT.

The J gene is TRBJ1-3, the V gene TRBV19; 8 nucleotides line up with TRBD1. J was trimmed by 2 bases and V by 4 bases; bases with no gene match: 7. The V gene's germline CDR1 is LNHDA and CDR2 SQIVND (reference sequence). The CDR3 extends over 16 amino acids. The CDR3 loop is CASSKTPGQAGNTIYF. For the CDR3, the DNA is TGTGCCAGTAGTAAAACGCCGGGACAGGCTGGAAACACCATATATTTT.

This clone was seen just once. The chain is built from TRBV19 and TRBJ2-5, with D maybe TRBD1 (6 bases). CDR3 size: 13 residues. Germline V gene sequence: CDR1 LNHDA, CDR2 SQIVND (reference sequence). V lost 3 bases and J lost 4, with 9 bases in between. The CDR3 loop is CASSMGHRETQYF. CDR3 coding DNA: TGTGCCAGTAGTATGGGACATCGAGAGACCCAGTACTTC. Using reference TRBV19 and TRBJ2-5 for the parts outside the CDR3, the full variable domain is DGGITQSPKYLFRKEGQNVTLSCEQNLNHDAMYWYRQDPGQGLRLIYYSQIVNDFQKGDIAEGYSVSREKKESFPLTVTSAQKNPTAFYLCASSMGHRETQYFGPGTRLLVL.

The chain employs TRBV7-2 and TRBJ2-7; D possibly corresponds to TRBD1 (5 bases). The CDR3 runs to 14 residues. CDR1 is SGHTA and CDR2 is FQGNSA in the germline V gene. Trimming removed 3 bases from V and 1 base from J, with 10 bases in between. The CDR3 DNA reads as TGTGCCAGCAGCTTTGGACACCGGTCCTACGAGCAGTACTTC. It translates to CASSFGHRSYEQYF. Full variable domain (remainder filled in from reference TRBV7-2 and TRBJ2-7): GAGVSQSPSNKVTEKGKDVELRCDPISGHTALYWYRQSLGQGLEFLIYFQGNSAPDKSGLPSDRFSAERTGGSVSTLTIQRTQQEDSAVYLCASSFGHRSYEQYFGPGTRLTVT.

CDR3 sequence: CASSRDRGPYEQYF. DNA of the CDR3: TGTGCCAGCAGTCGGGACAGGGGGCCTTACGAGCAGTACTTC. The rearrangement joins TRBV27 to TRBJ2-7; 12 bases map to TRBD1. V gave up 5 bases and J gave up 4 bases; unmatched junction bases: 3. Germline V gene sequence: CDR1 MNHEY, CDR2 SMNVEV (reference sequence). The CDR3 totals 14 residues.

The chain uses TRBV6-2 or TRBV6-3 and TRBJ1-1; D gene uncertain. CDR1 is MNHEY and CDR2 is SVGEGT in the germline V gene. The CDR3 has 13 residues. Between the trimmed V and J ends, which lost 3 bases and 3 bases, there was a span of 8 bases. CDR3 protein: CASSYQRDTEAFF. The CDR3 DNA follows: TGTGCCAGCAGTTATCAAAGGGACACTGAAGCTTTCTTT.

The V and J genes are TRBV4-3 and TRBJ2-7; D not certain. The ends were cut back, 0 bases at V and 0 bases at J, with 9 bases in the middle. The length of the CDR3 is 15 residues. CDR1 and CDR2 from the germline V gene are LGHNA and YSLEER. As DNA, the CDR3 is TGCGCCAGCAGCCAAGATAGGAGCAGCTCCTACGAGCAGTACTTC. It codes for CASSQDRSSSYEQYF.

The gene calls are TRBV9 and TRBJ2-2, with D possibly being TRBD1 or TRBD2 (5 bases each). V lost 5 bases to trimming and J lost 5 bases, with 16 bases between them. Germline V gene lookup returns CDR1 SGDLS and CDR2 YYNGEE. The CDR3 sequence is 15 residues long. CDR3 DNA: TGTGCCAGCAGTCGTGAGGGGAAATGGACCGGGGAGCTGTTTTTT. Residues: CASSREGKWTGELFF.

The V gene is TRBV29-1, the J gene TRBJ1-3, with 7 bases matching TRBD1. Germline loops: CDR1 SQVTM, CDR2 ANQGSEA. Trimming cost V 7 bases and J 0 bases; bases outside gene matches: 9. The CDR3 runs to 15 residues. As DNA, the CDR3 is TGCAGCGACCCCCGGGACAGTTACTCTGGAAACACCATATATTTT. It translates to CSDPRDSYSGNTIYF.

The gene calls are TRBV19 and TRBJ1-3; possibly TRBD1 for D (5 bases). Per germline, CDR1 LNHDA and CDR2 SQIVND (reference sequence). This CDR3 has 15 residues. Between the trimmed V and J ends, which lost 7 bases and 4 bases, there was a span of 17 bases. For the CDR3, the DNA is TGTGCCAGTACCAACCCCCGGAAGGGGGGAAACACCATATATTTT. The encoded protein is CASTNPRKGGNTIYF.

The genes are TRBV21-1 and TRBJ2-3; TRBD1, the table's D call, lacks a check against the DNA. TRBV21-1 is a pseudogene locus. The CDR3 sequence is 15 residues long. The CDR3 sequence is CASSPNRGPGDTQYF. CDR3 DNA: TGTGCCAGCAGCCCTAACAGGGGGCCGGGGGATACGCAGTATTTT.

The gene calls are TRBV10-1 and TRBJ1-5; unclear D gene. V dropped 0 bases and J dropped 4 bases, with 7 bases sitting between them. The CDR3 covers 14 residues. Germline V lookup: CDR1 WNHNN, CDR2 SYGVQD (reference sequence). For the CDR3, the DNA is TGCGCCAGCAGTGAGTCAACGGGAAATCAGCCCCAGCATTTT. Translation: CASSESTGNQPQHF.

The chain combines TRBV5-4 with TRBJ2-7; D gene ambiguous. The CDR3 loop spans 13 amino acids. The germline V gene encodes CDR1 SGHNT and CDR2 YYREEE (reference sequence). V lost 0 bases to trimming and J lost 3 bases, with 7 bases between them. The CDR3 loop reads CASSLGGDYEQYF. The CDR3 DNA sequence: TGTGCCAGCAGCTTGGGTGGGGACTACGAGCAGTACTTC.

The chain combines TRBV7-9 with TRBJ2-4; no firm D call. V dropped 1 base and J dropped 7 bases, with 11 bases sitting between them. This CDR3 is built from 14 residues. Germline lookup yields CDR1 SEHNR and CDR2 FQNEAQ (reference sequence). In DNA form, the CDR3 reads TGTGCCAGCAGCTTAGAGACGAAAGGGAACATTCAGTACTTC. Translating it yields CASSLETKGNIQYF.

The chain uses TRBV6-5 and TRBJ2-7; 15 bases match TRBD2. The CDR3 length is 16 residues. Per the germline V gene, CDR1 is MNHEY and CDR2 is SVGAGI. The junction had 4 bases not matched to a gene; V was cut back by 0 bases and J by 7 bases. The CDR3 here is CASSYSGTSGRREQYF. CDR3 nucleotide sequence: TGTGCCAGCAGTTACTCTGGGACTAGCGGGAGGAGGGAGCAGTACTTC.

This clone was seen once. Written as DNA, the CDR3 is TGCGCCAGCAGCTTGGCGGCGGGAGGGCCCTACGAGCAGTACTTC. This encodes CASSLAAGGPYEQYF. This chain uses TRBV5-1 with TRBJ2-7; 9 bases align to TRBD2. The CDR3 contains 15 residues. Germline V CDR1 and CDR2: SGHRS, YFSETQ. Losses at the gene ends were 0 bases for V and 2 bases for J; bases not matched to a gene: 3.

The CDR3 DNA reads TGTGCCGTACAGGGGGCGGTGACTGAAGCTTTCTTT. This translates into CAVQGAVTEAFF. J is TRBJ1-1 and V is TRBV10-3, with 9 bases fitting TRBD1. The CDR3 consists of 12 residues. CDR1 is ENHRY, CDR2 SYGVKD, per germline. V was clipped by 11 bases and J by 5 bases; unmatched bases: 6.

The sample holds one count of this clone. V is TRBV4-2 and J is TRBJ1-3; D not certain. CDR1 LGHNA and CDR2 YNFKEQ come from the germline V gene. CDR3 length: 15 amino acids. Trimming left V 4 bases short and J 0 bases short, with 10 bases between. CDR3 DNA sequence: TGTGCCAGCAGCCCTGAGAGTAACTCTGGAAACACCATATATTTT. Its protein is CASSPESNSGNTIYF.

The V call is TRBV3-1 (or the pseudogene TRBV3-2), the J call TRBJ1-6; 7 positions agree with TRBD1. Trimming removed 4 bases from V and 9 bases from J; junction bases left unmatched: 6. The CDR3 covers 14 residues. In germline, CDR1 is LGHDT, CDR2 YNNKEL (reference sequence). The CDR3 bases are TGTGCCAGCAGCCCAGACAGGGATATTTCACCCCTCCACTTT. Amino acids: CASSPDRDISPLHF.